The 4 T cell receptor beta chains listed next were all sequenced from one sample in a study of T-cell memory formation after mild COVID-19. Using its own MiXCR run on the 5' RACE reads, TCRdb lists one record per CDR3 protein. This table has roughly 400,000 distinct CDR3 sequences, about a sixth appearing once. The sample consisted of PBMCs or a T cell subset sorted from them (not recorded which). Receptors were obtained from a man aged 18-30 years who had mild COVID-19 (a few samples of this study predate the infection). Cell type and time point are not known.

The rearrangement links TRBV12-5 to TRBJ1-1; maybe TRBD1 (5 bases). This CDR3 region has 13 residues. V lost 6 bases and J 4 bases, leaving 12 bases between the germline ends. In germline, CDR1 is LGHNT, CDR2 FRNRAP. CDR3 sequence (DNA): TGTGCTAGTGGGCGCGGAGGGACCACTGAAGCTTTCTTT. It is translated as CASGRGGTTEAFF.

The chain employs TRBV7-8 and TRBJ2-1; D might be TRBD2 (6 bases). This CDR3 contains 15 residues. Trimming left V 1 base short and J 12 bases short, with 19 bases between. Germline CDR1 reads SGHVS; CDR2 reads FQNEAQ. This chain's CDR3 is CASSLDAGLAYGQFF. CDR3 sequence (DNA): TGTGCCAGCAGCTTAGATGCGGGACTCGCGTATGGGCAGTTCTTC.

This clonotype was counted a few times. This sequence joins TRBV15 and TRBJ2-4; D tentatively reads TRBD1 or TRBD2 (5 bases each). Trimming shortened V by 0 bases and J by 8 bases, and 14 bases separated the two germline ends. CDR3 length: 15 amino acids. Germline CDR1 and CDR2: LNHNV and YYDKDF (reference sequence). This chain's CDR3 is CATSRDLGLGDIQYF. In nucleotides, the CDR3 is TGTGCCACCAGCAGAGATCTGGGTCTGGGGGACATTCAGTACTTC.

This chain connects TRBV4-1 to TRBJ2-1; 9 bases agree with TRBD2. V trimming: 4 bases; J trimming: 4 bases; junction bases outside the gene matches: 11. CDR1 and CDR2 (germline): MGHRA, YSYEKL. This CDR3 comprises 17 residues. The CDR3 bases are TGCGCCAGCAGCCCCCGAGATAGCGGGGGCTTATACAATGAGCAGTTCTTC. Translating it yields CASSPRDSGGLYNEQFF.